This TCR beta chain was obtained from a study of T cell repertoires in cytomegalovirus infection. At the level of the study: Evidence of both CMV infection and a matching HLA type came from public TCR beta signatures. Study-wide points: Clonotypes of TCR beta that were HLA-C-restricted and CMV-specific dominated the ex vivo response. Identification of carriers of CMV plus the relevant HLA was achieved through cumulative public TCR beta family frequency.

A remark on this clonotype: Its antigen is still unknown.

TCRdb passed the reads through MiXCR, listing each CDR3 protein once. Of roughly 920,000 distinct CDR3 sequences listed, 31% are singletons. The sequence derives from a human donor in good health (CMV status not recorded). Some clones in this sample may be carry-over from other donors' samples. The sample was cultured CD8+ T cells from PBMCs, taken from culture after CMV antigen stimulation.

The CDR3 region is CASSGPGQGTYNEQFF. In nucleotides, the CDR3 is TGTGCCAGCAGCGGACCGGGACAGGGGACCTACAATGAGCAGTTCTTC. The chain carries TRBV7-9 and TRBJ2-1; 10 nucleotides agree with TRBD1. CDR1 is SEHNR, CDR2 FQNEAQ, per germline (reference sequence). V trimming: 5 bases; J trimming: 2 bases; junction bases outside the gene matches: 6. The CDR3 spans 16 residues.